The rows below give T cell receptor beta chains drawn from one sample of a study of Ad26.COV2.S vaccination and SARS-CoV-2 variants. TCRdb's table, derived via immunoSEQ multiplex PCR, lists solely in-frame clones and lacks some. The sample has 300,000 to 500,000 clones; approximately 86% are singletons. Sequences were derived from peripheral blood, sampled in a trial of Ad26.COV2.S vaccine versus placebo. Source of these receptors: a person between 18 and 60 years old who received the Ad26.COV2.S COVID-19 vaccine or a placebo. The CDR3 runs from the conserved cysteine through the conserved F or W. A D gene is named only where the DNA matches it firmly. Clone size appears in some rows only: once, few, many, or a class for an expanded clone.

>TRBV2|-|-|TRBJ2-2
CASSEAQSGELFF
TGTGCCAGCAGTGAAGCTCAATCCGGGGAGCTGTTTTTT
>TRBV7-9|-|once|TRBJ2-2
CASSSRDSNTGELFF
TGTGCCAGCAGCTCACGGGACTCGAACACCGGGGAGCTGTTTTTT
>TRBV7-2|-|once|TRBJ1-1
CASSLVAGLNTEAFF
TGTGCCAGCAGCTTAGTGGCAGGGTTAAACACTGAAGCTTTCTTT
>TRBV6-2/TRBV6-3|-|-|TRBJ1-6
CASSYSTGLNSPLHF
TGTGCCAGCAGTTACTCGACGGGACTTAATTCACCCCTCCACTTT
>TRBV7-9|-|-|TRBJ1-5
CASSLDTGDQPQHF
TGTGCCAGCAGCTTAGATACTGGCGATCAGCCCCAGCATTTT
>TRBV6-1|-|-|TRBJ2-3
CASSDGWGDTQYF
TGTGCCAGCAGTGATGGATGGGGAGATACGCAGTATTTT
>TRBV7-9|-|-|TRBJ2-7
CASSSPRGSISYEQYF
TGTGCCAGCAGCTCCCCCCGGGGATCGATTTCCTACGAGCAGTACTTC
>TRBV4-2|-|-|TRBJ2-3
CASSQDRGGGTQYF
TGTGCCAGCAGCCAAGATCGAGGCGGCGGTACGCAGTATTTT
>TRBV4-1|TRBD1|-|TRBJ2-2
CASSHTGGGGELFF
TGCGCCAGCAGCCATACAGGGGGCGGCGGGGAGCTGTTTTTT
>TRBV5-1|-|-|TRBJ1-1
CASSFIPNTEAFF
TGCGCCAGCAGCTTTATTCCGAACACTGAAGCTTTCTTT
>TRBV5-4|-|once|TRBJ1-2
CASSLTDPGLYGYTF
TGTGCCAGCAGCTTGACGGATCCGGGGTTGTATGGCTACACCTTC
>TRBV5-1|TRBD2|-|TRBJ2-5
CASSSGLAGRQEAQYF
TGCGCCAGCAGCTCAGGACTAGCGGGGAGGCAAGAGGCCCAGTACTTC